The rows below give T cell receptor beta chains drawn from one sample of a study of blood T cell repertoires in COVID-19. Assay: immunoSEQ multiplex PCR; the TCRdb copy retains only in-frame clones and omits some. This sample has around 140,000 clones, with about 83% found just once. Source material: peripheral blood. The source of these receptors is a man aged 30 to 45 with COVID-19, enrolled during active disease. Both conserved end residues are part of each CDR3. A D gene is named only where the DNA matches it firmly. Where a row states a size, it is once, few, many or the class of an expanded clone; other rows omit it.

clone_size	j_call	v_call	d_call	cdr3_aa	cdr3_nt
.	TRBJ2-1	TRBV24-1	.	CATSDFQPPPQNNEQFF	TGTGCCACCAGTGATTTCCAGCCACCCCCACAGAACAATGAGCAGTTCTTC
.	TRBJ2-3	TRBV14	TRBD2	CASSQWTGGRQYF	TGTGCCAGCAGCCAATGGACGGGAGGAAGGCAGTATTTT
.	TRBJ2-4	TRBV19	.	CASTAAGVKNIQYF	TGTGCCAGTACCGCGGCCGGTGTCAAAAACATTCAGTACTTC
.	TRBJ1-1	TRBV9	.	CASSGRPGGAEAFF	TGTGCCAGCAGCGGACGGCCGGGGGGGGCTGAAGCTTTCTTT
once	TRBJ2-3	TRBV29-1	TRBD2	CSVASGGRDTQYF	TGCAGCGTTGCTAGCGGGGGACGGGATACGCAGTATTTT
.	TRBJ1-1	TRBV6-2/TRBV6-3	TRBD1	CASSFGTGRAFF	TGTGCCAGCAGTTTCGGGACAGGGAGAGCTTTCTTT
.	TRBJ1-5	TRBV19	.	CASSTLRGQPQHF	TGTGCCAGTAGTACCCTGCGGGGCCAGCCCCAGCATTTT
.	TRBJ2-5	TRBV2	TRBD1	CAGSKTGQETQYF	TGTGCCGGATCGAAGACAGGGCAAGAGACCCAGTACTTC
.	TRBJ1-2	TRBV28	TRBD1	CASTQGVSLYGYTF	TGTGCCAGCACCCAGGGGGTTTCGCTATACGGCTACACCTTC
.	TRBJ2-7	TRBV30	TRBD2	CAWSKRLAGGDEQYF	TGTGCCTGGAGTAAGAGACTAGCGGGAGGAGACGAGCAGTACTTC
.	TRBJ2-7	TRBV6-5	.	CASSYMGREEQYF	TGTGCCAGCAGTTACATGGGCAGGGAAGAGCAGTACTTC
.	TRBJ1-3	TRBV15	.	CATSRDRGGGNTIYF	TGTGCCACCAGCAGAGATCGGGGGGGTGGAAACACCATATATTTT
.	TRBJ1-5	TRBV2	.	CASNQQGHSNQPQHF	TGTGCCAGCAACCAACAGGGCCATAGCAATCAGCCCCAGCATTTT
.	TRBJ2-1	TRBV14	.	CASSQVSSYNEQFF	TGTGCCAGCAGCCAAGTGAGCTCCTACAATGAGCAGTTCTTC
.	TRBJ2-5	TRBV5-1	.	CASGTGQETQYF	TGCGCCAGCGGGACTGGCCAAGAGACCCAGTACTTC
.	TRBJ1-2	TRBV6-4	.	CASSDLSGQPIYGYTF	TGTGCCAGCAGTGATTTATCCGGACAGCCAATCTATGGCTACACCTTC
few	TRBJ2-3	TRBV28	.	CASSPPAWSSVRTDTQYF	TGTGCCAGCAGCCCGCCTGCCTGGAGCTCAGTACGCACAGATACGCAGTATTTT
few	TRBJ2-2	TRBV11-3	.	CASSYITGELFF	TGTGCCAGCAGCTATATCACCGGGGAGCTGTTTTTT